This entry is about one TCR beta chain. This entry comes from a study of technical replicates of blood from a handful of donors. Profiling relied on immunoSEQ multiplex PCR, and the TCRdb table lists in-frame clones only, not all of them. The sample yields about 82,000 clones, around 94% seen once. Looked up from germline, CDR1 is SGDLS and CDR2 is YYNGEE. This CDR3 contains 14 residues. With 5 bases removed from V and 7 bases from J, the gap between germline ends came to 18 bases. The sample taken for sequencing was T cells isolated from PBMCs. The sequence was collected from a human donor in good health. V gene TRBV9 combines with J gene TRBJ1-2; D may be TRBD1 (6 bases). The CDR3 reads CASRINDRLGGYTF. CDR3 coding DNA: TGTGCCAGCAGGATTAATGACAGGTTAGGTGGCTACACCTTC.